A selection of T cell receptor beta chains follows, all from one sample in a study of CD8 T cells in Susac syndrome. From the immunoSEQ multiplex PCR reads, TCRdb called clonotypes with MiXCR, one entry per CDR3 protein. This sample has approximately 180,000 distinct CDR3 sequences, with over 90% found just once. Material for sequencing was CD4+ T cells from PBMCs. The source is a human donor with Susac syndrome. Each CDR3 is given with its conserved first and last residue. A D gene is named only where the DNA matches it firmly. A row's size may be missing; if present it is once, few, many or a size class.

j_call	clone_size	d_call	v_call	cdr3_aa	cdr3_nt
TRBJ2-1	-	-	TRBV20-1	CSAKWIGRGHLF	TGCAGTGCCAAGTGGATTGGGCGGGGCCACCTCTTC
TRBJ1-6	-	-	TRBV20-1	CSAPDTESLNSPLHF	TGCAGTGCTCCAGACACTGAATCGCTTAATTCACCCCTCCACTTT
TRBJ2-7	-	-	TRBV20-1	CSARKGGFYEQYF	TGCAGTGCTAGAAAGGGGGGGTTCTACGAGCAGTACTTC
TRBJ1-1	-	-	TRBV20-1	CSVLFLGTEAFF	TGCAGTGTCCTTTTCCTGGGCACTGAAGCTTTCTTT
TRBJ2-1	-	TRBD2	TRBV28	CASSLNSGRSNEQFF	TGTGCCAGCAGTTTGAATAGCGGGAGGTCCAATGAGCAGTTCTTC
TRBJ1-2	-	-	TRBV30	CAWSVFRNDGYTF	TGTGCCTGGAGTGTATTCCGGAACGATGGCTACACCTTC
TRBJ1-4	-	-	TRBV2	CASSPGTEKLFF	TGTGCCAGCAGCCCCGGGACCGAAAAACTGTTTTTT
TRBJ2-7	-	TRBD2	TRBV20-1	CSAYRAGGSAYEQYF	TGCAGTGCTTACCGAGCGGGAGGCTCGGCCTACGAGCAGTACTTC
TRBJ2-2	once	TRBD2	TRBV18	CASSPWTSVAHTGELFF	TGTGCCAGCTCACCATGGACTAGCGTGGCGCACACCGGGGAGCTGTTTTTT
TRBJ2-6	-	-	TRBV5-1	CASSPTASSGANVLTF	TGCGCCAGCAGCCCCACTGCCTCCTCTGGGGCCAACGTCCTGACTTTC
TRBJ1-2	-	TRBD1	TRBV6-5	CASSSQGDYGYTF	TGTGCCAGCAGTTCTCAGGGGGACTATGGCTACACCTTC
TRBJ2-7	-	TRBD1	TRBV11-2	CASSLASRDRAGHEQYF	TGTGCCAGCAGCTTAGCCTCCCGGGACAGGGCTGGGCACGAGCAGTACTTC
TRBJ2-1	-	TRBD1	TRBV18	CASTVSGGNEQFF	TGTGCCAGCACCGTATCAGGGGGCAATGAGCAGTTCTTC
TRBJ2-7	-	TRBD1	TRBV29-1	CSVDGTGGSYEQYF	TGCAGCGTAGATGGGACAGGTGGATCCTACGAGCAGTACTTC
TRBJ2-7	-	-	TRBV7-9	CASSAHSNTYEQYF	TGTGCCAGCAGCGCGCACAGTAATACCTACGAGCAGTACTTC
TRBJ2-6	once	-	TRBV7-9	CASSFYRRGLVSGANVLTF	TGTGCCAGCAGCTTCTACAGGAGAGGACTTGTATCTGGGGCCAACGTCCTGACTTTC
TRBJ2-3	-	TRBD2	TRBV20-1	CSGERERVTDTQYF	TGCAGTGGGGAGCGGGAGCGGGTCACAGATACGCAGTATTTT
TRBJ1-1	-	-	TRBV12-3/TRBV12-4	CASDPLGTEAFF	TGTGCCAGCGATCCCCTGGGGACTGAAGCTTTCTTT
TRBJ2-5	-	TRBD2	TRBV5-1	CASSLVASGAGETQYF	TGCGCCAGCAGCTTGGTCGCCAGCGGGGCCGGCGAGACCCAGTACTTC
TRBJ1-1	-	TRBD1	TRBV29-1	CSVEGQGGRVGTEAFF	TGCAGCGTTGAAGGACAGGGAGGGCGGGTTGGCACTGAAGCTTTCTTT
TRBJ1-1	once	TRBD1	TRBV12-3/TRBV12-4	CASSLTGQLEAFF	TGTGCCAGCAGTTTAACGGGACAGCTCGAAGCTTTCTTT
TRBJ2-7	-	TRBD1	TRBV7-9	CASSITGTGSSYEQYF	TGTGCCAGCAGCATAACCGGGACAGGCAGCTCCTACGAGCAGTACTTC
TRBJ2-2	-	-	TRBV20-1	CSARGAPTNTGELFF	TGCAGTGCTAGAGGAGCCCCCACGAACACCGGGGAGCTGTTTTTT
TRBJ2-2	-	TRBD2	TRBV20-1	CSAPSGRADTGELFF	TGCAGTGCTCCTAGCGGGAGGGCCGACACCGGGGAGCTGTTTTTT
TRBJ2-1	-	TRBD2	TRBV20-1	CSAPGSGGVLEQFF	TGCAGTGCTCCGGGGAGCGGGGGCGTACTCGAGCAGTTCTTC
TRBJ2-7	-	TRBD2	TRBV27	CASRTHSPAGVQYF	TGTGCCAGCAGAACCCACTCGCCGGCGGGAGTGCAGTACTTC
TRBJ1-4	-	-	TRBV9	CASSPGASATNEKLFF	TGTGCCAGCAGCCCAGGGGCATCCGCAACTAATGAAAAACTGTTTTTT
TRBJ1-2	once	-	TRBV2	CASSGSNYGYTF	TGTGCCAGCAGTGGGTCCAACTATGGCTACACCTTC
TRBJ2-1	-	TRBD2	TRBV4-2	CASSQDLGLAGNEQFF	TGTGCCAGCAGCCAAGACCTAGGACTAGCGGGCAATGAGCAGTTCTTC
TRBJ2-4	-	TRBD2	TRBV7-8	CASSGGRTGAKNIQYF	TGTGCCAGCAGCGGCGGGAGGACCGGTGCCAAAAACATTCAGTACTTC
TRBJ1-2	-	-	TRBV11-2	CASSSNFGGYTF	TGTGCCAGCAGCTCGAATTTCGGTGGCTACACCTTC
TRBJ2-5	-	TRBD2	TRBV4-3	CASSQGSSGRGQTQYF	TGCGCCAGCAGCCAAGGATCAAGCGGGAGAGGACAGACCCAGTACTTC
TRBJ1-2	-	TRBD1	TRBV30	CAWSGRQGAGYTF	TGTGCCTGGAGTGGCCGACAGGGGGCTGGCTACACCTTC
TRBJ1-4	once	-	TRBV4-2	CASSPPPGRRNEKLFF	TGTGCCAGCAGTCCTCCTCCGGGCCGGAGGAATGAAAAACTGTTTTTT
TRBJ1-2	-	TRBD1	TRBV9	CASSFGTGAGAGGYTF	TGTGCCAGTTCATTCGGGACAGGGGCAGGAGCGGGTGGCTACACCTTC
TRBJ1-6	-	-	TRBV3-1	CASSPRQSNSPLHF	TGTGCCAGCAGCCCCCGACAGTCTAATTCACCCCTCCACTTT
TRBJ2-7	-	TRBD1	TRBV11-2	CASSLRRTTGAEQYF	TGTGCCAGCAGCCTACGAAGGACAACAGGGGCCGAGCAGTACTTC
TRBJ2-2	-	-	TRBV12-3/TRBV12-4	CASTFRDSDTGELFF	TGTGCCAGCACCTTTCGGGATTCGGACACCGGGGAGCTGTTTTTT
TRBJ2-7	-	TRBD1	TRBV28	CASSDLTGGIEQYF	TGTGCCAGCAGCGACCTCACAGGGGGGATTGAGCAGTACTTC
TRBJ1-3	-	-	TRBV5-1	CASSRTGLNGNTIYF	TGCGCCAGCAGCCGCACCGGGTTAAATGGAAACACCATATATTTT
TRBJ2-1	-	-	TRBV4-1	CASSQEPANSYNEQFF	TGCGCCAGCAGCCAAGAGCCGGCTAACTCCTACAATGAGCAGTTCTTC
TRBJ2-5	-	TRBD2	TRBV20-1	CSAREVAGLQETQYF	TGCAGTGCTAGAGAGGTAGCGGGGCTACAAGAGACCCAGTACTTC
TRBJ2-7	-	TRBD1	TRBV5-1	CASSFGQGTAGYEQYF	TGCGCCAGCAGCTTCGGACAGGGGACGGCGGGATACGAGCAGTACTTC
TRBJ2-7	-	-	TRBV5-6	CASSPVGGYEQYF	TGTGCCAGCAGCCCGGTAGGAGGCTACGAGCAGTACTTC
TRBJ1-2	-	-	TRBV4-1	CASSQGSGHYGYTF	TGCGCCAGCAGCCAAGGATCGGGACACTATGGCTACACCTTC
TRBJ2-7	once	TRBD2	TRBV18	CASSRSPSGSFYEQYF	TGTGCCAGCTCACGAAGCCCTAGCGGGAGCTTCTACGAGCAGTACTTC
TRBJ1-1	-	-	TRBV10-3	CAIRGFMNTEAFF	TGTGCCATCAGAGGCTTCATGAACACTGAAGCTTTCTTT
TRBJ1-1	-	-	TRBV29-1	CSVRLDLNTEAFF	TGCAGCGTCCGCCTCGACCTTAACACTGAAGCTTTCTTT